In its sample, the clone carrying this TCR beta chain was seen once. Produced via immunoSEQ multiplex PCR; TCRdb's table is partial and in-frame only. The sample lists approximately 490,000 clones; 75% to 80% were seen once. This specimen comes from a study of shared T cell receptors in the human thymus. This sample also appeared in a second study, on human thymus T cells. From that study: Thymic resections from corrective heart surgery supplied the tissue.

The sequenced sample consisted of thymocytes. The origin of this receptor is a boy younger than two with a congenital heart defect.

The CDR3, as DNA: TGTGCTAGTGGTCCCCCCCAGCGCTCCCCCCAAGAGACCCAGTACTTC. Its protein is CASGPPQRSPQETQYF. The V and J genes are TRBV12-5 and TRBJ2-5; D call uncertain. This CDR3 region has 16 residues. Germline V gives CDR1 LGHNT, CDR2 FRNRAP. Trimming took 5 bases from V and 1 from J, leaving 17 bases between them.